Each of the 16 T cell receptor beta chains below was sequenced from the same sample in a study of T cells after yellow fever vaccination. One entry per CDR3 protein, called by TCRdb with MiXCR from the 5' RACE reads. This sample carries some 340,000 distinct CDR3 sequences, approximately 4% of them seen once, and the ten largest clones take 20% to 25%. The sample in question was PBMCs, obtained 5 days after the yellow fever booster vaccination. All receptors come from a man younger than 35 who received the YFV17D yellow fever vaccine.

This clonotype has more than one count but fewer than ten. The V and J genes are TRBV5-4 and TRBJ2-3; D tentatively fits TRBD1 or TRBD2 (5 bases each). The CDR3 is 14 residues long. Germline values: CDR1 SGHNT, CDR2 YYREEE (reference sequence). Trimming removed 4 bases at V and 0 bases at J, with 9 bases between. CDR3 DNA: TGTGCCAGCAGCACGGGACCTAGCACAGATACGCAGTATTTT. Translation gives CASSTGPSTDTQYF.

This clonotype was seen a handful of times. The V and J genes are TRBV5-1 and TRBJ2-6; D uncertain. V gave up 5 bases and J gave up 2 bases, with 11 bases separating them. This CDR3 comprises 15 residues. In germline, CDR1 is SGHRS, CDR2 YFSETQ. The CDR3 region has the DNA TGCGCCAGCAGGACGGTGGGGACTGGGGCCAACGTCCTGACTTTC. Protein product: CASRTVGTGANVLTF.

A remark on this clonotype: The CDR3 does not close with the conserved phenylalanine or tryptophan, likely indicating a read error. This chain connects TRBV2 to TRBJ2-5, with D possibly matching TRBD2 (7 bases). Germline CDR1 SNHLY, CDR2 FYNNEI. CDR3 length equals 14 residues. V gave up 8 bases and J gave up 5 bases, with 18 bases separating them. CDR3 protein: CASLPERGGETQYL. As DNA, the CDR3 is TGTGCCAGCCTCCCCGAAAGGGGGGGGGAGACCCAGTACTTG.

This clonotype was counted ten times or more. This sequence joins TRBV6-6 and TRBJ2-2, with D possibly matching TRBD2 (6 bases). Germline loops: CDR1 MNHNY, CDR2 SVGAGI (reference sequence). Trimming removed 5 bases from V and 0 bases from J, with 10 bases in between. The CDR3 spans 15 residues. CDR3 bases: TGTGCCAGCAGTCAACCGGGAGCGAACACCGGGGAGCTGTTTTTT. Its protein product is CASSQPGANTGELFF.

This clonotype appeared a few times. The chain couples TRBV6-5 to TRBJ1-2; no firm D call. V lost 6 bases, J lost 4 bases, and 6 bases lay in between. Looked up from germline, CDR1 is MNHEY and CDR2 is SVGAGI. This CDR3 is built from 11 residues. DNA of the CDR3: TGTGCCAGCAGCCCCGGCTATGGCTACACCTTC. It is translated as CASSPGYGYTF.

The V and J genes are TRBV5-1 and TRBJ2-1, with D perhaps assigned TRBD1 or TRBD2 (5 bases each). V was pared by 3 bases and J by 4 bases, with 14 bases between. The CDR3 consists of 15 residues. CDR1 is SGHRS and CDR2 is YFSETQ in the germline V gene. The chain's CDR3 is CASSSLGTNYNEQFF. CDR3 bases: TGCGCCAGCAGCTCCTTAGGGACGAATTACAATGAGCAGTTCTTC. Filled out from reference TRBV5-1 and TRBJ2-1, the complete variable domain reads KAGVTQTPRYLIKTRGQQVTLSCSPISGHRSVSWYQQTPGQGLQFLFEYFSETQRNKGNFPGRFSGRQFSNSRSEMNVSTLELGDSALYLCASSSLGTNYNEQFFGPGTRLTVL.

This clonotype was seen a handful of times. The chain has TRBV9 and TRBJ1-1; no definite D call. CDR3 length equals 13 residues. The V gene lost 4 bases and the J gene lost 0 bases, with 7 bases spanning the gap. CDR1 and CDR2 (germline): SGDLS, YYNGEE. CDR3 DNA sequence: TGTGCCAGCAGCTCTACGATGAACACTGAAGCTTTCTTT. It yields the protein CASSSTMNTEAFF.

This clonotype was recorded a few times. V is TRBV20-1 and J is TRBJ1-1; 7 nucleotides agree with TRBD1. This CDR3 is built from 15 residues. V dropped 3 bases and J dropped 2; count of bases not matched to a gene: 9. The V gene's germline CDR1 is DFQATT and CDR2 SNEGSKA (reference sequence). CDR3: CSASPKTGPNTEAFF. CDR3 in DNA: TGCAGTGCTAGTCCCAAGACAGGGCCAAACACTGAAGCTTTCTTT.

In its sample, this clonotype was seen many times. CDR3 in DNA: TGTGCCAGCAGTGCCGCCAGGGACAGTAAACATACTCAAGAGACCCAGTACTTC. Protein: CASSAARDSKHTQETQYF. The genes are TRBV12-3 or TRBV12-4 and TRBJ2-5; 7 positions agree with TRBD1. After removal of 5 bases from V and 2 bases from J, the junction contained 17 bases not matched to a gene. The CDR3 covers 18 residues.

This clonotype has a count of ten or more. The V gene is TRBV7-2, the J gene TRBJ2-7; no clear D. Germline-derived CDR1 and CDR2 are SGHTA and FQGNSA. The CDR3 sequence is 12 residues long. V shed 5 bases and J shed 1 base, with 6 bases lying between them. The CDR3 sequence is CASSHGSYEQYF. In DNA, the CDR3 is TGTGCCAGCAGCCATGGGTCCTACGAGCAGTACTTC. Full variable domain (outside the CDR3, taken from reference TRBV7-2 and TRBJ2-7): GAGVSQSPSNKVTEKGKDVELRCDPISGHTALYWYRQSLGQGLEFLIYFQGNSAPDKSGLPSDRFSAERTGGSVSTLTIQRTQQEDSAVYLCASSHGSYEQYFGPGTRLTVT.

This clonotype was picked up many times. This chain links TRBV27 with TRBJ1-1; no definite D call. The germline V gene has CDR1 MNHEY and CDR2 SMNVEV (reference sequence). The V gene lost 0 bases and the J gene lost 1 base, with 3 bases spanning the gap. The CDR3 is 13 amino acids. The CDR3 DNA sequence: TGTGCCAGCAGTTTATCCCCGAACACTGAAGCTTTCTTT. Translating gives CASSLSPNTEAFF.

At least ten counts were recorded for this clonotype. The V gene is TRBV18, the J gene TRBJ2-7; D possibly matches TRBD1 or TRBD2 (5 bases each). V was trimmed by 6 bases and J by 0 bases, leaving 12 bases between them. In germline, CDR1 is KGHSH, CDR2 LQKENI. There are 14 residues in the CDR3. The DNA of the CDR3 is TGTGCCAGCTCCCGGGACGGTAGCTCCTACGAGCAGTACTTC. Translating it yields CASSRDGSSYEQYF.

V gene TRBV29-1 combines with J gene TRBJ1-1, with D unclear. V gave up 6 bases and J gave up 3 bases, with 8 bases separating them. The germline CDR1 and CDR2 sequences are SQVTM and ANQGSEA. The CDR3 runs to 11 residues. The CDR3: CSVPSDTEAFF. The CDR3 nucleotides are TGCAGCGTCCCGTCGGACACTGAAGCTTTCTTT.

The chain joins TRBV19 to TRBJ2-7; 9 nucleotides line up with TRBD1. Trimming at V came to 5 bases and at J to 2 bases, leaving 10 bases not matched to a gene. The CDR3 runs 16 residues. The germline CDR1 and CDR2 sequences are LNHDA and SQIVND (reference sequence). The CDR3 region is CASSPGQGMTTYEQYF. CDR3 nucleotides: TGTGCCAGTAGTCCGGGACAGGGTATGACCACCTACGAGCAGTACTTC. The full variable domain, with the rest looked up from reference TRBV19 and TRBJ2-7, is DGGITQSPKYLFRKEGQNVTLSCEQNLNHDAMYWYRQDPGQGLRLIYYSQIVNDFQKGDIAEGYSVSREKKESFPLTVTSAQKNPTAFYLCASSPGQGMTTYEQYFGPGTRLTVT.

This sequence joins TRBV6-2 or TRBV6-3 and TRBJ2-5; D is unclear. Germline lookup yields CDR1 MNHEY and CDR2 SVGEGT. Trimming shortened V by 2 bases and J by 6 bases, and 10 bases separated the two germline ends. CDR3 length: 13 amino acids. Here the CDR3 DNA reads TGTGCCAGCAGTTACGGCCCGGTGAAGACCCAGTACTTC. Translation: CASSYGPVKTQYF.

This clonotype was observed at least ten times. The chain uses TRBV6-1 and TRBJ2-7; 9 nucleotides agree with TRBD2. CDR3 length: 14 amino acids. With 10 bases clipped from V and 0 bases from J, the junction kept 7 bases outside the gene matches. Per germline, CDR1 MNHNS and CDR2 SASEGT. CDR3 in amino acids: CATVAGANSYEQYV. CDR3 DNA: TGTGCCACCGTAGCGGGGGCCAACTCCTACGAGCAGTACGTC.